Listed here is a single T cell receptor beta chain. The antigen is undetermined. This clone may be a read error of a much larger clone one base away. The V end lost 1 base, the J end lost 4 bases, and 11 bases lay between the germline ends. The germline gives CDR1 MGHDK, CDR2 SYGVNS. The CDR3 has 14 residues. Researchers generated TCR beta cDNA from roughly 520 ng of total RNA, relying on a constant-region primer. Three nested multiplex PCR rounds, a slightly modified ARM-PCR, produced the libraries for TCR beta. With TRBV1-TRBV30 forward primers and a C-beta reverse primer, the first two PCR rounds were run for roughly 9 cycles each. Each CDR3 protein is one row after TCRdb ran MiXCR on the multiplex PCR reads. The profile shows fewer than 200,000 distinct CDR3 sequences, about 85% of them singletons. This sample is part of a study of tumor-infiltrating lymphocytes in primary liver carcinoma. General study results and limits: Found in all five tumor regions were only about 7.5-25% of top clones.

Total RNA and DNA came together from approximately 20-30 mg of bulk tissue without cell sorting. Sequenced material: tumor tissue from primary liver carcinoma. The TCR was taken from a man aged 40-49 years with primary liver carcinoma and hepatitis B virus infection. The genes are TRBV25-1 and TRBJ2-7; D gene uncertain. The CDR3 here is CASSEFGSLYEQYF. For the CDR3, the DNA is TGTGCCAGCAGTGAATTCGGTAGCCTGTACGAGCAGTACTTC.